This entry describes one T cell receptor beta chain. Its antigen remains unidentified. No much larger clone is present one base from it, and per-base qualities are unavailable. TCRbeta CDR3 regions were amplified from genomic DNA using the immunoSEQ Assay, a bias-controlled multiplex PCR. Per the original workflow: Within the assay, amplification of reference gene primers was used to estimate how many nucleated cells each sample contained. To quantify the absolute abundance of each unique TCRbeta CDR3 rearrangement, sequence reads were collapsed and filtered. For each sample, productive Simpson clonality was calculated as the square root of Simpson's diversity index across productive rearrangements. Entries here come from immuneACCESS through TCRdb and include only in-frame sequences with V and J called. Some clones fail to appear in such tables; in the studies checked, an unresolved V gene covers under half of the shortfall, and the cause of the remainder is unknown. V and J calls and clone size are those listed in that table; D and trimming were worked out from the DNA. In this sample the table shows just over 300,000 clones, 89% of which occur a single time. Roughly a tenth of the sample is in the top ten clones.

Reading from cysteine to phenylalanine, the CDR3 counts 14 amino acids. Of the read, only the CDR3 DNA is kept; its 42 bases are in frame from base 1. Via the germline V gene, CDR1 is MDHEN and CDR2 SYDVKM. The trim is 2 bases for V and 8 bases for J, with a gap of 12 bases between the germline ends. Participants in the prospective study were aged about 18 to 95 years, lived in 20 to 25 United States geographic areas, and enrolled through a virtual design. Cohort assignment in the prospective study relied on participant-reported clinical history from a screening survey and a study questionnaire. Recovered participants in ImmuneRACE Cohort 3 were defined by two consecutive negative NP/OP PCR tests, clearance by a healthcare professional, or resolution of symptoms. In the prospective study, mobile phlebotomists collected whole blood, serum and a nasopharyngeal or oropharyngeal swab from each participant. Over an approximately 2-month period, participants in the prospective study had the option of providing additional blood draws and questionnaires. Blood samples from the prospective study were shipped frozen or at room temperature prior to DNA extraction.

This sample is part of a study of blood T cell repertoires in COVID-19 (dated by TCRdb to between 2020 and 2021). About the investigation overall: Samples from collaborators originated in the United States, Italy and Spain and spanned both the acute and convalescent phases of COVID-19. The material from the prospective study consisted of cDNA or gDNA derived from T cells, B-cell-depleted T cells, or PBMCs. Deeply sampled blood TCRbeta repertoires from subjects exposed to, actively infected with, or recovered from COVID-19 were included in the dataset. A freely available public database, intended as a resource for researchers studying the immune response to SARS-CoV-2, is where the repertoires were released. The samples were drawn from two sources: the first 160 participants of the ongoing ImmuneRACE study, and over 950 subjects contributed by 6 global collaborators. Nearly every sample came with metadata listing a de-identified subject ID, COVID-19 status, age in years and sex. Where available, HLA class I and class II types were obtained from metadata supplied by the sample provider rather than from assay-based typing. Points the paper makes about the study in general: The quantity of clinical and demographic metadata differed by source and by participant and was supplied without curation.

The V and J genes are TRBV28 and TRBJ1-4; TRBD1 is possibly the D segment (6 matching bases). The TCR sequence derives from a woman in her forties who had recovered from COVID-19. Specimen: PBMCs or T cells enriched from blood (not recorded which). This receptor carries the CDR3 CASSLSRGGEKLFF. The nucleotide sequence reads as follows: TGTGCCAGCAGTTTAAGTAGGGGGGGGGAAAAACTGTTTTTT.